The 6 T cell receptor beta chains reported below all come from one sample, sequenced in a study of control samples from healthy donors and cancer patients. This table comes from immunoSEQ multiplex PCR, and its TCRdb copy is limited to in-frame clones, with some not included. The data contain 150,000 to 170,000 clones, about 94% of them singletons. The material sequenced was blood. The receptors originated from a man in his forties in good health.

The chain has TRBV5-5 and TRBJ2-7, with D uncertain. CDR3 length: 14 residues. CDR1 and CDR2 (germline): SGHKS, YYEKEE (reference sequence). V was shortened by 3 bases and J by 0 bases, with 10 bases between the two germline ends. The CDR3, as DNA: TGTGCCAGCAGCTCCGACTTGAGCTCCTACGAGCAGTACTTC. Residues: CASSSDLSSYEQYF.

The rearrangement links TRBV7-8 to TRBJ1-5; no firm D call. The V and J ends lost 5 bases and 5 bases respectively, with 13 bases between them. CDR3 size: 14 residues. Germline assignment: CDR1 SGHVS and CDR2 FQNEAQ. The CDR3 DNA sequence: TGTGCCAGCAGCCCCTGGGAGTCTTATCAGCCCCAGCATTTT. Translated, it gives CASSPWESYQPQHF.

The chain recombines TRBV6-5 with TRBJ1-1; 11 nucleotides match TRBD1. The CDR3 totals 14 residues. From germline, CDR1 is MNHEY and CDR2 SVGAGI. Unmatched junction bases numbered 4, after V lost 5 bases and J lost 5 bases. CDR3 DNA sequence: TGTGCCAGCAGTCCGGACAGGGGGCCGACTGAAGCTTTCTTT. As protein: CASSPDRGPTEAFF.

V and J are TRBV5-6 and TRBJ1-5; 8 nucleotides align to TRBD1. V lost 2 bases to trimming and J lost 7 bases; unmatched junction nucleotides: 8. The CDR3 contains 15 residues. The germline V gene encodes CDR1 SGHDT and CDR2 YYEEEE. The CDR3 protein is CASSLYRGMNQPQHF. The CDR3 nucleotides read TGTGCCAGCAGCTTATACAGGGGGATGAACCAGCCCCAGCATTTT. The whole variable domain, filled in from reference TRBV5-6 and TRBJ1-5, reads DAGVTQSPTHLIKTRGQQVTLRCSPKSGHDTVSWYQQALGQGPQFIFQYYEEEERQRGNFPDRFSGHQFPNYSSELNVNALLLGDSALYLCASSLYRGMNQPQHFGDGTRLSIL.

The chain couples TRBV27 to TRBJ1-1; D gene ambiguous. Trimming stripped 1 base from V and 0 bases from J, with 15 bases between. This CDR3 region has 17 residues. CDR1 MNHEY and CDR2 SMNVEV come from the germline V gene (reference sequence). CDR3 protein: CASSLFYSGSLNTEAFF. Written as DNA, the CDR3 is TGTGCCAGCAGTTTATTTTACAGCGGCTCTCTGAACACTGAAGCTTTCTTT.

V and J are TRBV6-4 and TRBJ2-5, with 10 nucleotides matching TRBD2. CDR1 MRHNA and CDR2 SNTAGT come from the germline V gene. The CDR3 has 15 amino acids. The ends lost 3 bases at V and 1 base at J; junction bases unmatched: 2. As DNA, the CDR3 is TGTGCCAGCAGTGAGTCTAGCGGGGGCCAAGAGACCCAGTACTTC. Protein product: CASSESSGGQETQYF.